This entry lists 6 T cell receptor beta chains sequenced from one sample in a study of T cell repertoires in cytomegalovirus infection. One entry per CDR3 protein, called by TCRdb with MiXCR from the reads. The sample has about 190,000 distinct CDR3 sequences; 28% are singletons. Sequences were obtained from PBMCs. These TCRs come from a human donor in good health (CMV status not recorded). Some clones in this sample may be carry-over from other donors' samples.

This clonotype has just a few counts. The rearrangement joins TRBV7-2 to TRBJ2-3; D might be TRBD1 (7 bases). V lost 3 bases, J lost 4 bases, and 17 bases lay in between. CDR1 is SGHTA and CDR2 is FQGNSA in the germline V gene. The CDR3 loop spans 16 amino acids. DNA for the CDR3: TGTGCCAGCAGCTTTAATGGAGGGGGCGAGGCAGATACGCAGTATTTT. Amino acid sequence: CASSFNGGGEADTQYF. Full variable domain (remainder filled in from reference TRBV7-2 and TRBJ2-3): GAGVSQSPSNKVTEKGKDVELRCDPISGHTALYWYRQSLGQGLEFLIYFQGNSAPDKSGLPSDRFSAERTGGSVSTLTIQRTQQEDSAVYLCASSFNGGGEADTQYFGPGTRLTVL.

This clonotype was counted many times. The J gene is TRBJ1-5, the V gene TRBV7-6, with D possibly matching TRBD1 (6 bases). The CDR3 is 16 amino acids. The V end was cut by 1 base, the J end by 2 bases, with 12 bases between. The germline V gene has CDR1 SGHVS and CDR2 FNYEAQ. CDR3 in DNA: TGTGCCAGCAGCTTAGAGCAGGGGCCAGGCAATCAGCCCCAGCATTTT. It encodes CASSLEQGPGNQPQHF.

This clonotype has more than one count but fewer than ten. An end of the junction differs from the germline gene, which may be a read error. The CDR3 DNA is TGTGCTAGCAGCTCCGACAGATCCGGGGAGCTGTTTTTT. Translation gives CASSSDRSGELFF. This sequence joins TRBV7-7 and TRBJ2-2, with D tentatively TRBD1 (5 bases). Per germline, CDR1 SSHAT and CDR2 FNYEAQ (reference sequence). CDR3 length equals 13 residues.

V and J are TRBV29-1 and TRBJ2-3, with D perhaps TRBD2 (5 bases). Germline CDR1 SQVTM, CDR2 ANQGSEA. The germline V and J ends were trimmed by 4 bases and 0 bases, with 11 bases remaining between them. The CDR3 is 14 amino acids. DNA for the CDR3: TGCAGCGTTGGGCCAGCGGCCAGCACAGATACGCAGTATTTT. Translated: CSVGPAASTDTQYF.

In this sample, this clonotype turned up many times. The V call is TRBV7-2, the J call TRBJ1-1; the D gene is possibly TRBD1 (5 bases). CDR3 size: 18 residues. Germline values: CDR1 SGHTA, CDR2 FQGNSA. V was trimmed by 1 base and J by 0 bases, leaving 18 bases between them. This CDR3 is CASSLGGARGSLNTEAFF. CDR3 nucleotide sequence: TGTGCCAGCAGCTTAGGGGGCGCCCGAGGCAGCTTGAACACTGAAGCTTTCTTT. The entire variable domain, with the rest obtained from reference TRBV7-2 and TRBJ1-1, is as follows: GAGVSQSPSNKVTEKGKDVELRCDPISGHTALYWYRQSLGQGLEFLIYFQGNSAPDKSGLPSDRFSAERTGGSVSTLTIQRTQQEDSAVYLCASSLGGARGSLNTEAFFGQGTRLTVV.

Comment on this clonotype: The junction differs from germline at one of its ends, possibly a read error. The chain employs TRBV7-9 and TRBJ1-2, with 7 bases aligning to TRBD1. Per germline, CDR1 SEHNR and CDR2 FQNEAQ (reference sequence). The CDR3 totals 12 residues. CDR3 in DNA: TGTGCCAGCAACTTACAGGGGAGAGGCTACACCTTC. Encoded protein: CASNLQGRGYTF.